This entry features one TCR beta chain sequence. The germline CDR1 and CDR2 sequences are SEHNR and FQNEAQ (reference sequence). The CDR3 has 15 residues. The V end lost 2 bases, the J end lost 3 bases, and 13 bases lay between the germline ends. This record comes from a study of T cell clonotyping in hematopoietic cell transplantation. TCRdb's table, derived via immunoSEQ multiplex PCR, lists solely in-frame clones and lacks some. The sample lists 15,000 or so clones, 70% to 90% occurring once. Here the sequenced sample was PBMCs, taken 100 days after allogeneic stem cell transplant. The receptor was isolated from a male patient between 45 and 60 years old who had an allogeneic stem cell transplant from an unrelated donor, so T cells may come from the graft donor. Some clones in this sample may be carry-over from other donors' samples. The rearrangement uses TRBV7-9 and TRBJ1-1; no reliable D call. The CDR3 loop reads CASSLLAKGDTEAFF. The DNA for the CDR3 is TGTGCCAGCAGCTTATTAGCTAAGGGTGACACTGAAGCTTTCTTT.